The clone carrying this TCR beta chain was counted at least ten times. What it recognizes is unknown. This entry comes from a study of T cell repertoires in cytomegalovirus infection. Study observations and caveats: Dominant in the ex vivo response were TCR beta clonotypes restricted by HLA-C and specific for CMV.

Germline V gene lookup returns CDR1 SGHTA and CDR2 FQGNSA. The CDR3 length is 13 residues. V lost 1 base to trimming and J lost 8 bases, with 8 bases between them. TCRdb reanalysed the reads using MiXCR and keeps one entry per CDR3 protein. Of hundreds of thousands of distinct CDR3 sequences in the sample, around 32% were seen once. The sample consisted of cultured PBMCs, taken from culture after CMV antigen stimulation. The chain links TRBV7-2 to TRBJ2-2; D gene unclear. This clonotype was obtained from a human donor in good health (CMV status not recorded). Some clones in this sample may be carry-over from other donors' samples. CDR3: CASSLVQAGELFF. The CDR3 DNA sequence: TGTGCCAGCAGCTTAGTCCAGGCGGGGGAGCTGTTTTTT.